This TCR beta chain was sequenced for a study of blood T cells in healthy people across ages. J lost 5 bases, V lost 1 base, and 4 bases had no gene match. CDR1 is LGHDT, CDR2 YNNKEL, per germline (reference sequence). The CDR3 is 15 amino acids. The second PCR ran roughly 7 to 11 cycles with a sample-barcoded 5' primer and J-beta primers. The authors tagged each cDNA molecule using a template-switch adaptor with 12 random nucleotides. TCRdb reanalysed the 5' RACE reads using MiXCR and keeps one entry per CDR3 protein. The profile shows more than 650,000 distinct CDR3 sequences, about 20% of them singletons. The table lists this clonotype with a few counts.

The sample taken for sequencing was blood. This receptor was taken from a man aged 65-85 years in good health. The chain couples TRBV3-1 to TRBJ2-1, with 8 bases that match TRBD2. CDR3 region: CASSQVGGVDNEQFF. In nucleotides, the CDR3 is TGTGCCAGCAGCCAAGTCGGGGGGGTCGACAATGAGCAGTTCTTC.